Included here is one T cell receptor beta chain sequence, with context. It lacks a known antigen. No base-level quality is on record; no much larger clone is a single base apart. The data stem from a study of PD-1 blockade in classical Hodgkin lymphoma (TCRdb year 2020). Regarding the study in general: Nivolumab dosing was 3 mg/kg intravenously every 2 weeks, continuing until either disease progression or unacceptable toxicity. The study used TCR beta sequencing and CyTOF to define a peripheral blood immune signature of response to PD-1 blockade in classical Hodgkin lymphoma.

Paper-wide results and their limitations: Among trial patients, those achieving complete response had baseline diversity similar to that of newly diagnosed patients, while diversity was significantly lower in partial responders and progressors. The study was limited to a single clinical trial cohort, and causes of repertoire differences, possibly disease activity or prior therapy, remained undefined. CD4+ but not CD8+ TCR diversity rose significantly by C4D1 (p=0.0027 vs p=0.16), most apparent in complete responders (p=0.02). Newly diagnosed patients were reported to have lower baseline TCR diversity than healthy donors, and relapsed/refractory patients were reported to have lower baseline TCR diversity still. Patients starting nivolumab less than 1 year after ASCT had lower diversity and were excluded from later analyses to avoid confounding by immune reconstitution.

The germline V gene (reference sequence) sets CDR1 to MNHEY and CDR2 to SMNVEV. The CDR3 sequence holds 13 residues, the cysteine and phenylalanine included. Just the 39-base CDR3 DNA is kept, in frame starting at base 1. V drops 6 bases and J drops 5 bases, leaving 14 bases in between. The Qiagen DNeasy kit was used to extract genomic DNA both from unsorted PBMCs and from the negatively selected CD4+ and CD8+ fractions. Amplification of TCR beta CDR3 regions was done by immunoSEQ multiplex PCR with primers that anneal to V and J segments. A synthetic immune receptor repertoire was used to minimize amplification bias, and remaining bias was computationally removed after sequencing. Concerning the study's data processing: Repertoire diversity was quantified as the Shannon entropy index using custom Python scripts. The unsorted, CD4+ and CD8+ repertoires were each analyzed separately, with the exception of combined analyses, where CD4+ and CD8+ sequences were merged in silico. Clonal expansion was defined as a frequency increase of at least 2-fold after treatment compared with C1D1, and clones undetected at baseline were assigned a pseudocount of 0.5. Singleton clones were defined as clones with 0 or 1 copy at C1D1, and non-singleton clones were defined as clones with 2 or more copies. Clones expanded in unsorted samples were assigned a CD4+, CD8+ or unknown annotation through matching of protein sequences in sorted samples from the same patient. Wilcoxon tests on paired samples were used to test changes in diversity from C1D1 to C4D1. As stored in TCRdb, this immuneACCESS dataset retains in-frame rearrangements with V and J assigned. A fraction of the clones does not appear; measured against another copy, unresolved V genes explain less than half of the discrepancy, and the remainder lacks a known reason. D and trimming were read from the DNA, whereas the V and J calls and clone size are those reported in that table. The sample table records about 14,000 clones; about four fifths of these occur just once. Jointly, the top ten make up more than 15% of the sample.

Per the publication, the time point label means: cycle 4 day 1 (C4D1), after more than five weeks of nivolumab. All trial patients had relapsed after autologous stem cell transplantation, with cohorts A, B and C differing in prior brentuximab vedotin exposure. The trial cohort included 55 to 65 patients with relapsed/refractory classical Hodgkin lymphoma, and each patient had a best overall response of complete response, partial response or progressive disease. Trial patients were treated with single-agent nivolumab in the multi-cohort phase II CheckMate 205 trial. An independent review committee assessed best overall response using the 2007 International Working Group response criteria. Trial PBMCs were collected immediately before nivolumab initiation (C1D1) and during therapy at cycle 2 day 1 and cycle 4 day 1. Peripheral blood was collected in 8 mL Vacutainer Cell Preparation Tubes, from which PBMCs were isolated by centrifugation and then cryopreserved.

Sequencing was performed on peripheral blood mononuclear cells (PBMCs), taken before the fourth cycle of nivolumab. This sequence uses TRBV27 and TRBJ2-7; the D gene is unclear. This TCR derives from a human donor with classical Hodgkin lymphoma. DNA sequence: TGTGCCAGCAGGGACCCAGGAATCAACGAGCAGTACTTC. Translated, this gives CASRDPGINEQYF.